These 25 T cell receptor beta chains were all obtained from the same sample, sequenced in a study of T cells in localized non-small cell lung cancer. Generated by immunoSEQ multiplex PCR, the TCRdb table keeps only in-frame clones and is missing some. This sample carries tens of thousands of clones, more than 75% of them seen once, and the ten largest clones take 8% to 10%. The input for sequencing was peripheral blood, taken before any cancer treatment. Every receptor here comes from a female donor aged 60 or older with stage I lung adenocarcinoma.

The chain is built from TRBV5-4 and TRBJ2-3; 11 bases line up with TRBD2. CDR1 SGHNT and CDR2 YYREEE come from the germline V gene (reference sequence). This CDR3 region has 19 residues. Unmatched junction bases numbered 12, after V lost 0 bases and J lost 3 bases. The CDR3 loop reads CASSLAGGASGGPTDTQYF. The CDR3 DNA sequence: TGTGCCAGCAGCTTGGCCGGAGGGGCTAGCGGGGGGCCTACAGATACGCAGTATTTT.

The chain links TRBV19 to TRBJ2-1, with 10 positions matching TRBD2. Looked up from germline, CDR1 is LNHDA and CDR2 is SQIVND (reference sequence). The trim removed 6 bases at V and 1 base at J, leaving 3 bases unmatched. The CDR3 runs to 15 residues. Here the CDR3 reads CASSERGGSYNEQFF. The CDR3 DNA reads TGTGCCAGTAGCGAGCGGGGGGGATCCTACAATGAGCAGTTCTTC.

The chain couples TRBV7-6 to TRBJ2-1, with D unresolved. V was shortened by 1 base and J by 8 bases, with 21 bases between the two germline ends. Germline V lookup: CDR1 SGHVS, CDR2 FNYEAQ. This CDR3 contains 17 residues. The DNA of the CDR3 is TGTGCCAGCAGCTTAGACTTGTCGCCTTCCCGGCGGCATGAGCAGTTCTTC. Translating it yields CASSLDLSPSRRHEQFF.

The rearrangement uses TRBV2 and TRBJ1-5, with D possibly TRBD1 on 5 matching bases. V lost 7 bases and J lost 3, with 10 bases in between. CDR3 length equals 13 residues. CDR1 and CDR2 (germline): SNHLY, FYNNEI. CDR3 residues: CASTRVHNQPQHF. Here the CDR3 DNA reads TGTGCCAGCACCAGGGTCCACAATCAGCCCCAGCATTTT.

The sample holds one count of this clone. In DNA form, the CDR3 reads TGTGCCCTCAGAAGGGGGCCGAACACCGGGGAGCTGTTTTTT. Its translation is CALRRGPNTGELFF. This sequence joins TRBV7-7 and TRBJ2-2; TRBD1 aligns across 7 bases. V gave up 11 bases and J gave up 0 bases; unmatched junction bases: 6. The CDR3 extends over 14 amino acids. CDR1 and CDR2 (germline): SSHAT, FNYEAQ (reference sequence).

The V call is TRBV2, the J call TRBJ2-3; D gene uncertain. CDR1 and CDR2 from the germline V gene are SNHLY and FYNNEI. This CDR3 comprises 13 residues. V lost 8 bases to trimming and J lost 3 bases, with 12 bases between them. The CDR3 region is CASFPRATDTQYF. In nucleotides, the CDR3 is TGTGCCAGCTTTCCTCGTGCTACAGATACGCAGTATTTT.

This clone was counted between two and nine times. The CDR3 coding sequence is TGTGCCAGTAATGGTAGGGAGGAGAAGAACACTGAAGCTTTCTTT. Translating it yields CASNGREEKNTEAFF. V is TRBV19 and J is TRBJ1-1; D not resolved. The CDR3 is 15 residues long. V shed 7 bases and J shed 1 base, with 16 bases lying between them. The germline V gene has CDR1 LNHDA and CDR2 SQIVND (reference sequence).

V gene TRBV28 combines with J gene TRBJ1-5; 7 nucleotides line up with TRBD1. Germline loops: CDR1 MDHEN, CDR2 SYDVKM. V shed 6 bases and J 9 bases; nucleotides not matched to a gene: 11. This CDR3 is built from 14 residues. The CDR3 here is CASSPTGAVLPQHF. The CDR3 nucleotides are TGTGCCAGCAGCCCTACAGGGGCCGTCCTGCCCCAGCATTTT.

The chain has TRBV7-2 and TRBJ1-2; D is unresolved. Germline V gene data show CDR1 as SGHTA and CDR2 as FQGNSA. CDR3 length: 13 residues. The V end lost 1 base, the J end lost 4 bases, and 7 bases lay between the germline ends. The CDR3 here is CASSLVGSYGYTF. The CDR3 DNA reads TGTGCCAGCAGCTTAGTCGGATCCTATGGCTACACCTTC. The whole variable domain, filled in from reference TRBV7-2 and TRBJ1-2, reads GAGVSQSPSNKVTEKGKDVELRCDPISGHTALYWYRQSLGQGLEFLIYFQGNSAPDKSGLPSDRFSAERTGGSVSTLTIQRTQQEDSAVYLCASSLVGSYGYTFGSGTRLTVV.

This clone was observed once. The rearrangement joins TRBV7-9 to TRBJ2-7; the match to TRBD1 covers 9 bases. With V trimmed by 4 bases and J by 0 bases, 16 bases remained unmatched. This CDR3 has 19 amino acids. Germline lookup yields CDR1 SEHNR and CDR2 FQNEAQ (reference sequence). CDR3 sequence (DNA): TGTGCCAGCAGCTCACCCGGGACAGGGCGCCCTCATAGCTCCTACGAGCAGTACTTC. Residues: CASSSPGTGRPHSSYEQYF.

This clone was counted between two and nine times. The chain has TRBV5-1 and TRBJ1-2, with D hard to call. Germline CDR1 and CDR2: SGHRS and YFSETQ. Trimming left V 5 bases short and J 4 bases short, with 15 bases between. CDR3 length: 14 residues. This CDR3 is CASSKEENGYGYTF. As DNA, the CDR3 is TGCGCCAGCAGTAAGGAGGAGAACGGCTATGGCTACACCTTC.

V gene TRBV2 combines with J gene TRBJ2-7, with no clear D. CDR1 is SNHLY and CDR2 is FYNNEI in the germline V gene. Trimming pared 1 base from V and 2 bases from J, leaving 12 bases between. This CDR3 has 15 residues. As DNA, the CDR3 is TGTGCCAGCAGTGAAGTAGATTGGCGAACCTACGAGCAGTACTTC. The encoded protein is CASSEVDWRTYEQYF. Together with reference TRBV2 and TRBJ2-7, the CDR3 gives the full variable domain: EPEVTQTPSHQVTQMGQEVILRCVPISNHLYFYWYRQILGQKVEFLVSFYNNEISEKSEIFDDQFSVERPDGSNFTLKIRSTKLEDSAMYFCASSEVDWRTYEQYFGPGTRLTVT.

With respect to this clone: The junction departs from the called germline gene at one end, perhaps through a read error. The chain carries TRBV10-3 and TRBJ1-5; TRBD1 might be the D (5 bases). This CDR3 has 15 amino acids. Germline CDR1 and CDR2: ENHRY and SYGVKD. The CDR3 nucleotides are TGTGCCATCAGCGAGTACAGGAACGGCAATCAGCCCCAGCATTTT. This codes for CAISEYRNGNQPQHF.

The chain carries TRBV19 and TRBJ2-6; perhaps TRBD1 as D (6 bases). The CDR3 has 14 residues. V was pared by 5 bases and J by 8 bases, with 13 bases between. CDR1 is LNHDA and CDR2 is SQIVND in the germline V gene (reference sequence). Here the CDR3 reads CASSLTGRTNVLTF. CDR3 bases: TGTGCCAGTAGTTTGACAGGCCGGACCAACGTCCTGACTTTC.

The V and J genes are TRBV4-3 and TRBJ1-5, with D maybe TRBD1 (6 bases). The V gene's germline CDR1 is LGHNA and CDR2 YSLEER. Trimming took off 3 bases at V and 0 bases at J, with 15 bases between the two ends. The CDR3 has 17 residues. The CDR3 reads CASSQDPGTSSNQPQHF. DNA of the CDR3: TGCGCCAGCAGCCAGGATCCCGGGACATCTAGCAATCAGCCCCAGCATTTT.

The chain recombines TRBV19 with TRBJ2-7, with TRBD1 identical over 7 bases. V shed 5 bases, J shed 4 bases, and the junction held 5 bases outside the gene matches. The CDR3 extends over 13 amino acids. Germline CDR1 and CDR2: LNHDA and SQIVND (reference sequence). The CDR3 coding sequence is TGTGCCAGTAGTTCCGGGACAGCGTACGAGCAGTACTTC. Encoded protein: CASSSGTAYEQYF.

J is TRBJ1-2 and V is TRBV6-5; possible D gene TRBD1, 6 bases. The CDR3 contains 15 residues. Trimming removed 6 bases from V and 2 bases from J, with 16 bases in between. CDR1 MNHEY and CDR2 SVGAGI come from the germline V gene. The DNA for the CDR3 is TGTGCCAGCAGAGACTCCGGGGGGCCCAACTATGGCTACACCTTC. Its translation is CASRDSGGPNYGYTF.

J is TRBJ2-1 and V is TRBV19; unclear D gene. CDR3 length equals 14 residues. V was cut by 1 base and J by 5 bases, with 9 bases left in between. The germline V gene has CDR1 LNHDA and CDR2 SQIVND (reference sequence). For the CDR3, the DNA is TGTGCCAGTAGTATAGTAAGACTTAACAATGAGCAGTTCTTC. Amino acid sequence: CASSIVRLNNEQFF.

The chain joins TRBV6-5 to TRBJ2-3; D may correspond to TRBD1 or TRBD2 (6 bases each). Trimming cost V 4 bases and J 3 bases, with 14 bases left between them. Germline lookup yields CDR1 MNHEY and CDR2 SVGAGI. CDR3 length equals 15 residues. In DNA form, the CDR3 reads TGTGCCAGCAGTTTAGGGGGAGGTCGTACAGATACGCAGTATTTT. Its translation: CASSLGGGRTDTQYF.

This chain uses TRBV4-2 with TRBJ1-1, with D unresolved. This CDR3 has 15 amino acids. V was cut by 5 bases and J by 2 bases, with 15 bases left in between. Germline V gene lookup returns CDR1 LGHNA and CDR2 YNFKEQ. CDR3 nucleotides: TGTGCCAGCAGCTTGCGCCAGACGGCCAACACTGAAGCTTTCTTT. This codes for CASSLRQTANTEAFF.

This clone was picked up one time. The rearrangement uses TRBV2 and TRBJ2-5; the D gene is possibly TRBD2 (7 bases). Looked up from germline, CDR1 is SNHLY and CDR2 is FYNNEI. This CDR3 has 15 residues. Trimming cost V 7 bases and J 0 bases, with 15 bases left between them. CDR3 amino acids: CASTARGGNQETQYF. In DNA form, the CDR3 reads TGTGCCAGCACCGCTAGGGGGGGGAACCAAGAGACCCAGTACTTC.

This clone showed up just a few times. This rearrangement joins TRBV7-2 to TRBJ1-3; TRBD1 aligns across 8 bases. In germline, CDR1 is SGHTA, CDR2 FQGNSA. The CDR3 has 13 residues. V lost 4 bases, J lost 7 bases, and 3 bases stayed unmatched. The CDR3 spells CASSSDRANTIYF. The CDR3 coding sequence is TGTGCCAGCAGCTCGGACAGGGCTAACACCATATATTTT.

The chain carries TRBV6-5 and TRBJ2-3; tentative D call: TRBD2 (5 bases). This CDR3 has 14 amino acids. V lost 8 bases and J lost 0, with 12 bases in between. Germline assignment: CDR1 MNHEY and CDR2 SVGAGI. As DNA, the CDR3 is TGTGCCAGCGCGAGGCAGCGGAGCACAGATACGCAGTATTTT. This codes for CASARQRSTDTQYF.

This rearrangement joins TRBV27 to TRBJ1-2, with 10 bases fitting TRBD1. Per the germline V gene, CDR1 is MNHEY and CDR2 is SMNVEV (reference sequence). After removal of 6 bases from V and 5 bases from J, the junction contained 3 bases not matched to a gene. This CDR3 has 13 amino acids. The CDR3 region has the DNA TGTGCCAGCAGCGGACAGGGGGGGTATGGCTACACCTTC. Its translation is CASSGQGGYGYTF.

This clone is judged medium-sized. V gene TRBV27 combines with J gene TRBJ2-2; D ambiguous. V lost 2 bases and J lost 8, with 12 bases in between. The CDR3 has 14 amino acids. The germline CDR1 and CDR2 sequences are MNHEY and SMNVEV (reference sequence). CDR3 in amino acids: CASSLGSSPGELFF. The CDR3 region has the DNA TGTGCCAGCAGTTTAGGGTCCTCACCGGGGGAGCTGTTTTTT.